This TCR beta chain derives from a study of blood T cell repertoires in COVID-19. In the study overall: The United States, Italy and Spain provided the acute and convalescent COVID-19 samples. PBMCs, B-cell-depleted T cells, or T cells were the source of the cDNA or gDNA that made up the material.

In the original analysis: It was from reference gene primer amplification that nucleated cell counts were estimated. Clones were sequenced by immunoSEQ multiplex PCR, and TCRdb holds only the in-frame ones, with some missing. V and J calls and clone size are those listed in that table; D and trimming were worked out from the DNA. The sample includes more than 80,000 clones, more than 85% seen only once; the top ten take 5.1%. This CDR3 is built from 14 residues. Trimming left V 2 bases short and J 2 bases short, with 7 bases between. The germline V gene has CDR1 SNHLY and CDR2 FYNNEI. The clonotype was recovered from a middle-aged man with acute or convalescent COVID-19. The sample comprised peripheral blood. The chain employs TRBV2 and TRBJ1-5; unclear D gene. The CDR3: CASSEMRGNQPQHF. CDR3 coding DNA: TGTGCCAGCAGTGAAATGAGGGGCAATCAGCCCCAGCATTTT.